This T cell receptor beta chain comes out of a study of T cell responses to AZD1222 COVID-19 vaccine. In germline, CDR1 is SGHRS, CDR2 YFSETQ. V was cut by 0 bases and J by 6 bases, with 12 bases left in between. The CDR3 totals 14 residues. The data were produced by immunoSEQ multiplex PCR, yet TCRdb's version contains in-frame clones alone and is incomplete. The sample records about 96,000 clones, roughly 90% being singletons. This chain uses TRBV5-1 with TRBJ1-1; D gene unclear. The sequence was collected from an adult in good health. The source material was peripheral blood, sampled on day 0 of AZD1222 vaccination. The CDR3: CASSLGAEAPEAFF. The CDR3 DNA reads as TGCGCCAGCAGCTTGGGGGCCGAGGCCCCTGAAGCTTTCTTT. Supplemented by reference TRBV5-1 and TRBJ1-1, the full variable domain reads KAGVTQTPRYLIKTRGQQVTLSCSPISGHRSVSWYQQTPGQGLQFLFEYFSETQRNKGNFPGRFSGRQFSNSRSEMNVSTLELGDSALYLCASSLGAEAPEAFFGQGTRLTVV.